Each of the 19 T cell receptor beta chains below was sequenced from the same sample in a study of blood T cell repertoires in COVID-19 (dated by TCRdb to the early 2020s). The library was prepared using the immunoSEQ multiplex PCR assay. Here the immuneACCESS table is served through TCRdb, limited to in-frame sequences with V and J called. Missing clones are a known gap in these copies; in checked studies unresolved V genes cover under half, and the rest lacks a known reason. This sample lists approximately 78,000 clones; approximately 91% were detected once. 2% to 3% of the sample is taken by the ten largest. Sequenced input: peripheral blood. These receptors all stem from a man over 45 with COVID-19, enrolled during active disease.

The chain joins TRBV4-1 to TRBJ2-5; D may be TRBD1 (6 bases). The V end lost 1 base, the J end lost 5 bases, and 14 bases lay between the germline ends. The CDR3 has 15 amino acids. The germline CDR1 and CDR2 sequences are MGHRA and YSYEKL. This CDR3 is CASSQVGLQGETQYF. The DNA for the CDR3 is TGCGCCAGCAGCCAAGTAGGGCTTCAGGGGGAGACCCAGTACTTC.

This sequence joins TRBV20-1 and TRBJ2-1, with D possibly TRBD2 on 5 matching bases. The CDR3 loop spans 10 amino acids. The V end was cut by 5 bases, the J end by 9 bases, with 8 bases between. Germline V CDR1 and CDR2: DFQATT, SNEGSKA (reference sequence). The CDR3 nucleotides read TGCAGTGCTCTTAGCGTTGAGCAGTTCTTC. This encodes CSALSVEQFF.

The rearrangement uses TRBV3-1 (or the pseudogene TRBV3-2) and TRBJ1-5, with D tentatively TRBD1 (6 bases). Germline V gene lookup returns CDR1 LGHDT and CDR2 YNNKEL (reference sequence). V gave up 4 bases and J gave up 0 bases, with 13 bases separating them. The CDR3 is 16 residues long. The CDR3 nucleotides read TGTGCCAGCAGCCTAGGGGGACACAATAGCAATCAGCCCCAGCATTTT. Translation: CASSLGGHNSNQPQHF.

The chain employs TRBV18 and TRBJ2-5, with TRBD1 matching over 9 bases. Germline values: CDR1 KGHSH, CDR2 LQKENI. This CDR3 contains 16 residues. V shed 3 bases, J shed 4 bases, and the junction held 9 bases outside the gene matches. The CDR3 region is CASSPLPGQGAETQYF. The CDR3 nucleotides are TGTGCCAGCTCACCGTTGCCGGGACAGGGTGCAGAGACCCAGTACTTC.

The chain has TRBV5-1 and TRBJ1-2; possibly TRBD1 for D (5 bases). The germline V and J ends were trimmed by 7 bases and 8 bases, with 18 bases remaining between them. The germline V gene encodes CDR1 SGHRS and CDR2 YFSETQ. This CDR3 spans 13 amino acids. The CDR3 loop reads CASSYQGVQGYTF. DNA of the CDR3: TGCGCCAGCTCCTACCAGGGCGTCCAGGGCTACACCTTC.

The chain employs TRBV30 and TRBJ2-7, with 7 bases that match TRBD2. The germline CDR1 and CDR2 sequences are GTSNPN and SVGIG (reference sequence). The CDR3 is 14 residues long. The J segment lost 5 bases and the V segment lost 0 bases, leaving 7 bases of the junction unmatched. CDR3 sequence reads: CAWSVSSGVNEQYF. The DNA of the CDR3 is TGTGCCTGGAGTGTATCTAGCGGAGTTAACGAGCAGTACTTC.

This sequence joins TRBV24-1 and TRBJ2-3, with D possibly TRBD1 on 5 matching bases. V was trimmed by 3 bases and J by 0 bases, leaving 9 bases between them. The germline V gene encodes CDR1 KGHDR and CDR2 SFDVKD. The CDR3 has 15 amino acids. The CDR3 protein is CATSDIDSSTDTQYF. The CDR3 DNA is TGTGCCACCAGTGATATCGACAGTAGCACAGATACGCAGTATTTT.

The J gene is TRBJ1-4, the V gene TRBV5-4; 11 bases fit TRBD1. The CDR3 extends over 14 amino acids. Germline CDR1 and CDR2: SGHNT and YYREEE (reference sequence). V dropped 4 bases and J dropped 8; count of bases not matched to a gene: 4. In DNA, the CDR3 is TGTGCCAGCAGCCGGACAGGGGGCGGCGAAAAACTGTTTTTT. Its translation is CASSRTGGGEKLFF. Variable domain in full (rest from reference TRBV5-4 and TRBJ1-4): ETGVTQSPTHLIKTRGQQVTLRCSSQSGHNTVSWYQQALGQGPQFIFQYYREEENGRGNFPPRFSGLQFPNYSSELNVNALELDDSALYLCASSRTGGGEKLFFGSGTQLSVL.

This clone has a single count. The V call is TRBV6-5, the J call TRBJ2-7; 7 positions match TRBD1. V lost 6 bases, J lost 9 bases, and 5 bases stayed unmatched. CDR3 length equals 11 residues. Looked up from germline, CDR1 is MNHEY and CDR2 is SVGAGI. As DNA, the CDR3 is TGTGCCAGCAGCCGGGACAGTACGCAGTACTTC. It is translated as CASSRDSTQYF.

The chain recombines TRBV19 with TRBJ1-1, with 8 nucleotides matching TRBD1. V lost 6 bases to trimming and J lost 7 bases; unmatched junction nucleotides: 10. The CDR3 length is 14 residues. Looked up from germline, CDR1 is LNHDA and CDR2 is SQIVND (reference sequence). The DNA of the CDR3 is TGTGCCAGTAGCCCGGACAGGGAACGGAGTGAAGCTTTCTTT. Translated, it gives CASSPDRERSEAFF.

The chain couples TRBV18 to TRBJ2-7; 15 positions match TRBD2. Germline V gives CDR1 KGHSH, CDR2 LQKENI. The J segment lost 6 bases and the V segment lost 3 bases, leaving 0 bases of the junction unmatched. The CDR3 has 14 amino acids. This chain's CDR3 is CASSPGLAGGEQYF. The DNA for the CDR3 is TGTGCCAGCTCACCGGGACTAGCGGGAGGCGAGCAGTACTTC.

The rearrangement links TRBV6-5 to TRBJ2-3, with D possibly TRBD1 on 6 matching bases. The V end lost 4 bases, the J end lost 2 bases, and 16 bases lay between the germline ends. Per germline, CDR1 MNHEY and CDR2 SVGAGI. The CDR3 totals 16 residues. CDR3 residues: CASSSRTALDTDTQYF. The CDR3 nucleotides are TGTGCCAGCAGTTCACGGACAGCCCTCGACACAGATACGCAGTATTTT.

The CDR3 DNA reads TGTGCCAGCAGCGTGAAAGGGGCGGAGACCGGGGAGCTGTTTTTT. Amino acid sequence: CASSVKGAETGELFF. The chain has TRBV9 and TRBJ2-2; D might be TRBD1 (5 bases). V gave up 2 bases and J gave up 5 bases, with 13 bases separating them. Germline V lookup: CDR1 SGDLS, CDR2 YYNGEE. The CDR3 has 15 residues.

The rearrangement links TRBV15 to TRBJ2-2, with 7 bases fitting TRBD2. This CDR3 is built from 16 residues. In germline, CDR1 is LNHNV, CDR2 YYDKDF (reference sequence). J was trimmed by 7 bases and V by 0 bases; bases with no gene match: 8. CDR3 nucleotides: TGTGCCACCAGCAGAGATCGCCAGGGCGGGGGCGGGGAGCTGTTTTTT. Protein sequence: CATSRDRQGGGGELFF.

The count of this clone is one. At one of its ends the junction is not consistent with the germline gene, which may arise from a read error. V and J are TRBV28 and TRBJ2-1, with 7 bases aligning to TRBD2. The CDR3 contains 16 residues. CDR1 and CDR2 from the germline V gene are MDHEN and SYDVKM. CDR3 in DNA: TGTGCCAGCAGTAGAGGGGAGGGAAGCTCCAACAATGAGCAGTTCTTC. This sequence encodes CASSRGEGSSNNEQFF.

In this sample, this clone turned up once. The chain combines TRBV24-1 with TRBJ2-2; TRBD2 agrees at 9 bases. CDR3 length equals 14 residues. Trimming removed 7 bases from V and 3 bases from J; junction bases left unmatched: 2. The V gene's germline CDR1 is KGHDR and CDR2 SFDVKD. In DNA form, the CDR3 reads TGTGCCACCAGGCGGGGGGGCCACACCGGGGAGCTGTTTTTT. It translates to CATRRGGHTGELFF.

The chain uses TRBV6-5 and TRBJ1-2; D might be TRBD1 (6 bases). Per germline, CDR1 MNHEY and CDR2 SVGAGI. This CDR3 comprises 12 residues. The CDR3: CASSRGGYGYTF. CDR3 coding DNA: TGTGCGTCGTCCAGGGGCGGCTATGGCTACACCTTC.

V usage is TRBV15 and J usage is TRBJ1-1; 7 positions agree with TRBD1. CDR1 and CDR2 from the germline V gene are LNHNV and YYDKDF (reference sequence). Germline trimming cut 0 bases from V and 5 bases from J; bases unmatched to any gene: 3. This CDR3 has 14 residues. The CDR3 loop reads CATSRELTGTEAFF. The CDR3 coding sequence is TGTGCCACCAGCAGAGAATTGACAGGGACTGAAGCTTTCTTT.

The chain couples TRBV5-1 to TRBJ1-1; 8 nucleotides match TRBD1. This CDR3 comprises 14 residues. The ends lost 4 bases at V and 3 bases at J; junction bases unmatched: 5. CDR1 and CDR2 (germline): SGHRS, YFSETQ. The CDR3, as DNA: TGCGCCAGCAGCCGGACAGGGTGGGACACTGAAGCTTTCTTT. It yields the protein CASSRTGWDTEAFF. Full variable domain (rest looked up from reference TRBV5-1 and TRBJ1-1): KAGVTQTPRYLIKTRGQQVTLSCSPISGHRSVSWYQQTPGQGLQFLFEYFSETQRNKGNFPGRFSGRQFSNSRSEMNVSTLELGDSALYLCASSRTGWDTEAFFGQGTRLTVV.